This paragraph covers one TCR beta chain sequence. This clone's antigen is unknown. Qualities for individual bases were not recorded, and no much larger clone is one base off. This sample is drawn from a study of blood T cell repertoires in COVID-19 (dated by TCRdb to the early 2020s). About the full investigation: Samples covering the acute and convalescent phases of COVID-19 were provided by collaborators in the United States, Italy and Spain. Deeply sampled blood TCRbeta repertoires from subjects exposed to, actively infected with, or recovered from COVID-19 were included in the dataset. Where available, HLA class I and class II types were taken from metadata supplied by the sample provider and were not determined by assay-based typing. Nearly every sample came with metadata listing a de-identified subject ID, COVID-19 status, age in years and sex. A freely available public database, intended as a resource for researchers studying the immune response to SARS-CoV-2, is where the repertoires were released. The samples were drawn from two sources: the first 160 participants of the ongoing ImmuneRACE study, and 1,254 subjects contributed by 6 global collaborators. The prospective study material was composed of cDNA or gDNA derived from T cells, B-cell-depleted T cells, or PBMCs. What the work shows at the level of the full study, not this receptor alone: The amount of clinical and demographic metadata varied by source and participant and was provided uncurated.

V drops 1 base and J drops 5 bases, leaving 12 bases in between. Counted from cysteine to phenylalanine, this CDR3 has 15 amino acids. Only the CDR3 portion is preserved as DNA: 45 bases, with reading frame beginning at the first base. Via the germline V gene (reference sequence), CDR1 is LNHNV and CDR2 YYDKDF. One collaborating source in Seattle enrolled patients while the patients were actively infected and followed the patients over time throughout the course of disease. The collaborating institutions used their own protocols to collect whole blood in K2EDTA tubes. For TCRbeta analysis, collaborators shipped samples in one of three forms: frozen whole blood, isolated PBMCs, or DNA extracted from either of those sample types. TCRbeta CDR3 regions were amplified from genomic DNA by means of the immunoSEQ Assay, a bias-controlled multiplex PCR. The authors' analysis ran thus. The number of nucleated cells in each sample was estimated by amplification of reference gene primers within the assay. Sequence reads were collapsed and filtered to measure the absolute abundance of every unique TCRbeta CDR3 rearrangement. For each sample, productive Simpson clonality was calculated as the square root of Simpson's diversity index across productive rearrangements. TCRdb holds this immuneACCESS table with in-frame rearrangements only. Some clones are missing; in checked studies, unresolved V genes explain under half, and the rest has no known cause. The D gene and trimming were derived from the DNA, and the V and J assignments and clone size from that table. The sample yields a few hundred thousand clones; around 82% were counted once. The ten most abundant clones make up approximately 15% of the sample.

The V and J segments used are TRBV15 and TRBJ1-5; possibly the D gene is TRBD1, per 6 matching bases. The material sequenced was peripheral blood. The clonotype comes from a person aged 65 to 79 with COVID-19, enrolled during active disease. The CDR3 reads CATSRVARGYQPQHF. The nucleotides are TGTGCCACCAGCAGAGTAGCCAGGGGCTATCAGCCCCAGCATTTT. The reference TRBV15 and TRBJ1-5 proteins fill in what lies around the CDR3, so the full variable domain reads DAMVIQNPRYQVTQFGKPVTLSCSQTLNHNVMYWYQQKSSQAPKLLFHYYDKDFNNEADTPDNFQSRRPNTSFCFLDIRSPGLGDTAMYLCATSRVARGYQPQHFGDGTRLSIL.